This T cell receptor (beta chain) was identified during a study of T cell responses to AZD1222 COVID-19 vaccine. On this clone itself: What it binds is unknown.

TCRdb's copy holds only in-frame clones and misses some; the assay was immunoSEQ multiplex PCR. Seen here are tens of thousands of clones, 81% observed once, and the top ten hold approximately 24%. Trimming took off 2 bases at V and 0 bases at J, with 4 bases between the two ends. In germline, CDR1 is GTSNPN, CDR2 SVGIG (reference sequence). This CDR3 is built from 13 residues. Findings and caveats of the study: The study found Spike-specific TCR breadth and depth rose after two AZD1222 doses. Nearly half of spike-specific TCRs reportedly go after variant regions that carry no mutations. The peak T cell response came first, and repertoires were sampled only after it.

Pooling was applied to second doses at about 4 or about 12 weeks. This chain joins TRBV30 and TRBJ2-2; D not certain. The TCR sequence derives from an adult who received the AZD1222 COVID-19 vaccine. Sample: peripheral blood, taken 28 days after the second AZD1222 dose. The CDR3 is CAWSRPNTGELFF. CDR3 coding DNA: TGTGCCTGGAGTCGTCCGAACACCGGGGAGCTGTTTTTT.